These 18 T cell receptor beta chains came from one sample sequenced in a study of identical twins. TCRdb itself ran the 5' RACE reads through MiXCR, one entry per CDR3 protein. The table includes 1.5 million to 2 million distinct CDR3 sequences, about 32% detected once. The sequenced material came from cord blood. The receptors stem from a newborn girl in good health.

In this sample, this clonotype turned up a few times. The chain links TRBV20-1 to TRBJ2-7, with TRBD1 matching over 7 bases. This CDR3 has 13 residues. The germline V gene encodes CDR1 DFQATT and CDR2 SNEGSKA (reference sequence). The ends lost 5 bases at V and 4 bases at J; junction bases unmatched: 8. The CDR3 sequence is CSALQGIAYEQYF. The CDR3 coding sequence is TGCAGTGCTCTACAGGGGATAGCGTACGAGCAGTACTTC.

This chain uses TRBV24-1 with TRBJ2-7, with D unclear. CDR1 KGHDR and CDR2 SFDVKD come from the germline V gene. V gave up 9 bases and J gave up 0 bases, with 8 bases separating them. The CDR3 spans 12 residues. CDR3 amino acids: CATGPPSYEQYF. The CDR3 nucleotides read TGTGCCACCGGCCCCCCCTCCTACGAGCAGTACTTC.

This clonotype was counted a few times. This rearrangement joins TRBV18 to TRBJ1-1; no definite D call. Germline V CDR1 and CDR2: KGHSH, LQKENI. This CDR3 is 14 amino acids long. Trimming shortened V by 2 bases and J by 1 base, and 8 bases separated the two germline ends. CDR3 in amino acids: CASSPSSQNTEAFF. The CDR3 region has the DNA TGTGCCAGCTCACCATCCTCACAGAACACTGAAGCTTTCTTT.

This clonotype was recorded a few times. The chain carries TRBV4-2 and TRBJ1-2; a possible D gene is TRBD1 (5 bases). Looked up from germline, CDR1 is LGHNA and CDR2 is YNFKEQ. The CDR3 has 14 residues. Trimming left V 1 base short and J 6 bases short, with 12 bases between. The CDR3 sequence: CASSQGQGGNGYTF. In nucleotides, the CDR3 is TGTGCCAGCAGCCAAGGCCAGGGAGGGAATGGCTACACCTTC.

The rearrangement joins TRBV12-3 or TRBV12-4 to TRBJ1-1; possible D gene TRBD1, 6 bases. The V and J ends lost 7 bases and 0 bases respectively, with 15 bases between them. The CDR3 spans 15 residues. The CDR3 here is CASKPQGLVNTEAFF. CDR3 sequence (DNA): TGTGCCAGCAAACCTCAGGGGTTGGTGAACACTGAAGCTTTCTTT.

V and J are TRBV5-6 and TRBJ1-2, with D perhaps TRBD1 (6 bases). Germline V gene sequence: CDR1 SGHDT, CDR2 YYEEEE. Trimming removed 0 bases from V and 2 bases from J, with 11 bases in between. The CDR3 contains 15 residues. The CDR3 spells CASSLERGRNYGYTF. In nucleotides, the CDR3 is TGTGCCAGCAGCTTGGAAAGGGGGAGGAACTATGGCTACACCTTC.

The chain recombines TRBV28 with TRBJ2-1; D is possibly TRBD1 (6 bases). The CDR3 has 16 residues. Trimming took off 8 bases at V and 10 bases at J, with 27 bases between the two ends. The germline CDR1 and CDR2 sequences are MDHEN and SYDVKM. The CDR3: CASPLPRQALLGEQFF. The CDR3 DNA is TGTGCCAGCCCATTACCGCGACAGGCTCTATTGGGGGAGCAGTTCTTC. The whole variable domain, filled in from reference TRBV28 and TRBJ2-1, reads DVKVTQSSRYLVKRTGEKVFLECVQDMDHENMFWYRQDPGLGLRLIYFSYDVKMKEKGDIPEGYSVSREKKERFSLILESASTNQTSMYLCASPLPRQALLGEQFFGPGTRLTVL.

This clonotype has a handful of counts. This rearrangement joins TRBV28 to TRBJ2-7; 10 bases align to TRBD2. The CDR3 contains 17 residues. CDR1 is MDHEN, CDR2 SYDVKM, per germline. The J segment lost 3 bases and the V segment lost 3 bases, leaving 11 bases of the junction unmatched. As DNA, the CDR3 is TGTGCCAGCAGTTTTCCCGCGTGGACTAGCGGCCTCTACGAGCAGTACTTC. Translating it yields CASSFPAWTSGLYEQYF.

Regarding this clonotype: At one end, the junction sequence differs from germline, possibly due to a read error. The chain combines TRBV6-6 with TRBJ2-7, with D maybe TRBD2 (6 bases). The CDR3 extends over 16 amino acids. Germline CDR1 MNHNY, CDR2 SVGAGI (reference sequence). This CDR3 is CAGSYSAGSHSYEQYF. Written as DNA, the CDR3 is TGTGCCGGCAGTTACTCCGCCGGGAGCCACTCCTACGAGCAGTACTTC.

In its sample, this clonotype was seen a few times. V is TRBV19 and J is TRBJ2-1; D is possibly TRBD2 (6 bases). The ends were cut back, 7 bases at V and 1 base at J, with 8 bases in the middle. The CDR3 extends over 13 amino acids. The germline gives CDR1 LNHDA, CDR2 SQIVND (reference sequence). The CDR3 sequence is CASMRGSYNEQFF. CDR3 nucleotides: TGTGCCAGTATGCGGGGTTCCTACAATGAGCAGTTCTTC.

The J gene is TRBJ1-4, the V gene TRBV12-3 or TRBV12-4; a weak D match, TRBD1 (5 bases). This CDR3 has 14 residues. V was clipped by 1 base and J by 7 bases, with 10 bases between them. CDR3 protein: CASSLGGDSEKLFF. The CDR3 DNA sequence: TGTGCCAGCAGTTTAGGTGGAGACAGTGAAAAACTGTTTTTT.

This clonotype has just a few counts. This chain joins TRBV20-1 and TRBJ2-7; TRBD2 agrees at 10 bases. This CDR3 contains 13 residues. V trimming: 4 bases; J trimming: 7 bases; junction bases outside the gene matches: 7. Germline CDR1 DFQATT, CDR2 SNEGSKA (reference sequence). As DNA, the CDR3 is TGCAGTGCTAAGCGGGGGGGCTACAATGAGCAGTACTTC. Translated, it gives CSAKRGGYNEQYF.

This clonotype was detected only a few times. V and J are TRBV4-2 and TRBJ2-7; D uncertain. This CDR3 comprises 14 residues. Germline CDR1 reads LGHNA; CDR2 reads YNFKEQ. Trimming stripped 4 bases from V and 5 bases from J, with 15 bases between. CDR3 DNA sequence: TGTGCCAGCAGCCTTTGGACCACTGTGAACGAGCAGTACTTC. Encoded protein: CASSLWTTVNEQYF.

The V call is TRBV4-1, the J call TRBJ2-5; 8 bases are a match to TRBD1. Germline lookup yields CDR1 MGHRA and CDR2 YSYEKL. V shed 4 bases, J shed 4 bases, and the junction held 11 bases outside the gene matches. The CDR3 consists of 16 residues. The CDR3 is CASSPWTGKDIETQYF. CDR3 nucleotides: TGCGCCAGCAGCCCGTGGACAGGGAAGGATATAGAGACCCAGTACTTC.

This chain uses TRBV20-1 with TRBJ1-2; 7 nucleotides line up with TRBD1. The CDR3 contains 13 residues. Trimming removed 3 bases from V and 6 bases from J; junction bases left unmatched: 7. Per germline, CDR1 DFQATT and CDR2 SNEGSKA (reference sequence). The CDR3 loop is CSAREQGRDGYTF. The CDR3 DNA follows: TGCAGTGCTAGGGAACAGGGGAGGGATGGCTACACCTTC.

The V gene is TRBV15, the J gene TRBJ1-1; D possibly corresponds to TRBD1 (5 bases). Trimming left V 6 bases short and J 1 base short, with 15 bases between. The CDR3 length is 15 residues. The germline V gene has CDR1 LNHNV and CDR2 YYDKDF (reference sequence). The CDR3 nucleotides are TGTGCCACCAGACCGAGTCTCACAGGGAACACTGAAGCTTTCTTT. It is translated as CATRPSLTGNTEAFF.

Remarks on this clonotype: Possible read error: a much larger clone is one base away. The CDR3 DNA reads TGTGCCACCAGGGGGACTAGCTTCTACGAGCAGTACTTC. Translating it yields CATRGTSFYEQYF. The chain joins TRBV10-3 to TRBJ2-7; TRBD2 agrees at 9 bases. The CDR3 is 13 residues long. The germline gives CDR1 ENHRY, CDR2 SYGVKD. Trimming took 10 bases from V and 3 from J; bases not matched to a gene: 7.

CDR3 in amino acids: CASSLRTANFDTEAFF. CDR3 nucleotide sequence: TGTGCCAGCAGTCTCCGGACAGCTAACTTTGACACTGAAGCTTTCTTT. The chain couples TRBV27 to TRBJ1-1; D is possibly TRBD1 (6 bases). Germline-derived CDR1 and CDR2 are MNHEY and SMNVEV (reference sequence). V lost 5 bases and J 3 bases, leaving 19 bases between the germline ends. The CDR3 spans 16 residues.